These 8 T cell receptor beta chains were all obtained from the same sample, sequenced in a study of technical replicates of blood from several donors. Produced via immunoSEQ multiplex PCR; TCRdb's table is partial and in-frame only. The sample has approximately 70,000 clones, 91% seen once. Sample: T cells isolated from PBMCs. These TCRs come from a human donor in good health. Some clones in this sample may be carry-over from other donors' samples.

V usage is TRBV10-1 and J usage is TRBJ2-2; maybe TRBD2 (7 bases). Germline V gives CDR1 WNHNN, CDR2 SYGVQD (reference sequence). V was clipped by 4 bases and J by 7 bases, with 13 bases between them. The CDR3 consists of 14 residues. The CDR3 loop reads CASSVTSRGGELFF. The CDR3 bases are TGCGCCAGCAGTGTGACTAGCAGGGGCGGGGAGCTGTTTTTT.

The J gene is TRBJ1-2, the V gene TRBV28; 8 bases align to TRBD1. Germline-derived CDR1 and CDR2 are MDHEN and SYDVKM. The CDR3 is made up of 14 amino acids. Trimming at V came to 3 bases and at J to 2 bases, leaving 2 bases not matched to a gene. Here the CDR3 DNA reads TGTGCCAGCAGTTTTACAGGGGGGAACTATGGCTACACCTTC. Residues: CASSFTGGNYGYTF.

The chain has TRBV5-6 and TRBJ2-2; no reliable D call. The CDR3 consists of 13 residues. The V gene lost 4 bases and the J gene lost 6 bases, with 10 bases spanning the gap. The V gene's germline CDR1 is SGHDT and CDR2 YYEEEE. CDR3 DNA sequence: TGTGCCAGCAGCCCCAGAGGCTCCGGGGAGCTGTTTTTT. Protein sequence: CASSPRGSGELFF.

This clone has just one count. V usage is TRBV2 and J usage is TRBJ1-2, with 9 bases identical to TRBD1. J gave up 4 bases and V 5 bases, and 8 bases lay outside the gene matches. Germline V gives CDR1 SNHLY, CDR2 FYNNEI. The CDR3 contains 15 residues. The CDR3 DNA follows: TGTGCCAGCAGTCTCAGCGGGACAGGGTCCTATGGCTACACCTTC. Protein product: CASSLSGTGSYGYTF.

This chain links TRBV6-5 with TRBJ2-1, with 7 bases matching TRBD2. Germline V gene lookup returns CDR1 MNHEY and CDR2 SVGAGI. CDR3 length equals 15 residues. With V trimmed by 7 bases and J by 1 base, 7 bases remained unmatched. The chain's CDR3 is CASKGAGVSYNEQFF. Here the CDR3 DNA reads TGTGCCAGCAAGGGTGCGGGAGTTTCCTACAATGAGCAGTTCTTC.

This CDR3 is CASSPSGGSPRQYF. DNA of the CDR3: TGTGCCAGCAGCCCGTCTGGGGGGAGTCCCCGGCAGTACTTC. This rearrangement joins TRBV27 to TRBJ2-7; D possibly corresponds to TRBD2 (6 bases). Germline V gene sequence: CDR1 MNHEY, CDR2 SMNVEV (reference sequence). This CDR3 comprises 14 residues. Trimming stripped 6 bases from V and 9 bases from J, with 21 bases between.

The CDR3 sequence: CASSLELAAYNEQFF. The CDR3 region has the DNA TGTGCCAGCAGCTTAGAACTAGCGGCCTACAATGAGCAGTTCTTC. The rearrangement joins TRBV7-7 to TRBJ2-1; 8 nucleotides agree with TRBD2. V shed 1 base, J shed 2 bases, and the junction held 1 base outside the gene matches. In germline, CDR1 is SSHAT, CDR2 FNYEAQ (reference sequence). The CDR3 covers 15 residues.

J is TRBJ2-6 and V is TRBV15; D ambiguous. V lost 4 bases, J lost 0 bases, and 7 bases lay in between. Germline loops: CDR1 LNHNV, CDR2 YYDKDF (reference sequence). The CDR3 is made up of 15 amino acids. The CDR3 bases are TGTGCCACCAGCAATATGGCCTCTGGGGCCAACGTCCTGACTTTC. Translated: CATSNMASGANVLTF.